This T cell receptor (beta chain) came from a study of T cell repertoires in cytomegalovirus infection. CDR3 size: 14 residues. Germline CDR1 and CDR2: SEHNR and FQNEAQ (reference sequence). Trimming at V came to 5 bases and at J to 9 bases, leaving 8 bases not matched to a gene. TCRdb reprocessed the reads via MiXCR and lists one record per CDR3 protein. The data show hundreds of thousands of distinct CDR3 sequences, with about 9.1% seen just once and 2.5% held by the top ten. The sample consisted of PBMCs. The chain links TRBV7-9 to TRBJ2-1; 9 nucleotides align to TRBD1. The TCR originated in a human donor in good health (CMV status not recorded). Some clones in this sample may be carry-over from other donors' samples. The CDR3 DNA reads as TGTGCCAGCAGCCTGCCGGGACAGGGTCCTGAGCAGTTCTTC. Translation gives CASSLPGQGPEQFF.